The rows below give T cell receptor beta chains drawn from one sample of a study of blood T cell repertoires in COVID-19. Repertoires were generated with immunoSEQ multiplex PCR, while TCRdb's copy carries only in-frame clones and drops some. The table lists roughly 250,000 clones, about 91% of them singletons. The specimen sequenced was peripheral blood. Source of these receptors: a person aged 18 to 29 with COVID-19, enrolled during active disease. The CDR3 runs from the conserved cysteine through the conserved F or W. A D gene is named only where the DNA matches it firmly. For some rows the clone size is stated as once, few or many, or as a class when expanded; others skip it.

v_gene: TRBV25-1; j_gene: TRBJ2-6; abundance: few; d_gene: NA; CDR3aa: CASSGGGTSGANVLTF; CDR3nt: TGTGCCAGCAGTGGAGGGGGAACCTCTGGGGCCAACGTCCTGACTTTC
v_gene: TRBV25-1; j_gene: TRBJ2-2; abundance: NA; d_gene: TRBD1; CDR3aa: CASSGAPGQGAGELFF; CDR3nt: TGTGCCAGCAGTGGCGCTCCGGGACAGGGGGCTGGGGAGCTGTTTTTT
v_gene: TRBV30; j_gene: TRBJ2-2; abundance: NA; d_gene: NA; CDR3aa: CAWSVFRELFF; CDR3nt: TGTGCCTGGAGTGTCTTTCGGGAGCTGTTTTTT
v_gene: TRBV2; j_gene: TRBJ2-7; abundance: NA; d_gene: TRBD2; CDR3aa: CASRETSGAYEQYF; CDR3nt: TGTGCCAGTAGGGAGACTAGCGGGGCCTACGAGCAGTACTTC
v_gene: TRBV3-1/TRBV3-2; j_gene: TRBJ2-1; abundance: NA; d_gene: NA; CDR3aa: CASSRTGGPSYNEQFF; CDR3nt: TGTGCCAGCAGCCGAACCGGGGGGCCTTCCTACAATGAGCAGTTCTTC
v_gene: TRBV6-6; j_gene: TRBJ2-1; abundance: NA; d_gene: TRBD2; CDR3aa: CASSYQELGEGNEQFF; CDR3nt: TGTGCCAGCAGTTACCAAGAATTAGGGGAGGGTAATGAGCAGTTCTTC
v_gene: TRBV2; j_gene: TRBJ1-6; abundance: NA; d_gene: NA; CDR3aa: CASSGRGSSYNSPLHF; CDR3nt: TGTGCCAGTAGTGGGAGAGGGAGCTCCTATAATTCACCCCTCCACTTT
v_gene: TRBV19; j_gene: TRBJ2-6; abundance: NA; d_gene: NA; CDR3aa: CASSTGLSGANVLTF; CDR3nt: TGTGCCAGTAGTACAGGCCTCTCTGGGGCCAACGTCCTGACTTTC
v_gene: TRBV27; j_gene: TRBJ1-2; abundance: NA; d_gene: TRBD1; CDR3aa: CASSLGDRGLYGYTF; CDR3nt: TGTGCCAGCAGTCTTGGGGACAGGGGCCTCTATGGCTACACCTTC
v_gene: TRBV5-1; j_gene: TRBJ2-2; abundance: NA; d_gene: NA; CDR3aa: CASREGGELFF; CDR3nt: TGCGCCAGCAGGGAGGGCGGGGAGCTGTTTTTT
v_gene: TRBV13; j_gene: TRBJ1-2; abundance: NA; d_gene: NA; CDR3aa: CASSLGTALYGYTF; CDR3nt: TGTGCCAGCAGCTTAGGGACAGCTCTCTATGGCTACACCTTC
v_gene: TRBV4-2; j_gene: TRBJ1-2; abundance: NA; d_gene: NA; CDR3aa: CASSQEVSGVGYGYTF; CDR3nt: TGTGCCAGCAGCCAAGAGGTCTCAGGGGTTGGATATGGCTACACCTTC
v_gene: TRBV28; j_gene: TRBJ1-5; abundance: NA; d_gene: NA; CDR3aa: CASTLARQPQHF; CDR3nt: TGTGCCAGCACCCTTGCGAGGCAGCCCCAGCATTTT
v_gene: TRBV24-1; j_gene: TRBJ2-2; abundance: NA; d_gene: NA; CDR3aa: CATTDWNTGELFF; CDR3nt: TGTGCCACCACAGACTGGAACACCGGGGAGCTGTTTTTT
v_gene: TRBV3-1/TRBV3-2; j_gene: TRBJ1-3; abundance: NA; d_gene: NA; CDR3aa: CASSHGDKLSGNTIYF; CDR3nt: TGTGCCAGCAGCCATGGGGACAAGCTCTCTGGAAACACCATATATTTT
v_gene: TRBV6-5; j_gene: TRBJ1-1; abundance: NA; d_gene: NA; CDR3aa: CASSWAMNTEAFF; CDR3nt: TGTGCCAGCAGTTGGGCAATGAACACTGAAGCTTTCTTT
v_gene: TRBV11-2; j_gene: TRBJ2-3; abundance: once; d_gene: NA; CDR3aa: CASSPPGLITDTQYF; CDR3nt: TGTGCCAGCAGCCCACCGGGACTTATAACAGATACGCAGTATTTT
v_gene: TRBV2; j_gene: TRBJ2-2; abundance: NA; d_gene: NA; CDR3aa: CASSGYRPLTGELFF; CDR3nt: TGTGCCAGCAGCGGGTACAGGCCCCTCACCGGGGAGCTGTTTTTT
v_gene: TRBV12-3/TRBV12-4; j_gene: TRBJ1-2; abundance: NA; d_gene: NA; CDR3aa: CASSLSRGYTF; CDR3nt: TGTGCCAGCAGTCTATCCAGGGGCTACACCTTC
v_gene: TRBV9; j_gene: TRBJ2-3; abundance: NA; d_gene: TRBD2; CDR3aa: CASSPRLAGVGTDTQYF; CDR3nt: TGTGCCAGCAGCCCCCGACTAGCGGGAGTAGGGACAGATACGCAGTATTTT
v_gene: TRBV2; j_gene: TRBJ1-5; abundance: NA; d_gene: NA; CDR3aa: CASQLGGGTSQPQHF; CDR3nt: TGTGCCAGCCAACTTGGGGGGGGCACGAGCCAGCCCCAGCATTTT
v_gene: TRBV5-1; j_gene: TRBJ2-7; abundance: NA; d_gene: NA; CDR3aa: CASSVTGGHEQYF; CDR3nt: TGCGCCAGCAGCGTTACCGGGGGACACGAGCAGTACTTC